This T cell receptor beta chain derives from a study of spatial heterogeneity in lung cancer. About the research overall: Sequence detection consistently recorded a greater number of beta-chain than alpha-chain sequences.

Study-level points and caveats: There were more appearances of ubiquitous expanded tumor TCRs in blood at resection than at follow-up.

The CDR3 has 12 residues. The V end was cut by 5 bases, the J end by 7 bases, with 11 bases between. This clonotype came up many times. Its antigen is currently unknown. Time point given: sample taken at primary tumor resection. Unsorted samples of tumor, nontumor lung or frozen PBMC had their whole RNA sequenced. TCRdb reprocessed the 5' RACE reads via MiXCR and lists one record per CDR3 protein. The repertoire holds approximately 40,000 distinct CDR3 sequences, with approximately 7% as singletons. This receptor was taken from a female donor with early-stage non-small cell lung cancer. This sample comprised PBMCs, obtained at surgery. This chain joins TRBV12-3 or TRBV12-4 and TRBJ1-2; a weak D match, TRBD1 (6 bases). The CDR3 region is CASSHRVGGYTF. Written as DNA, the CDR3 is TGTGCCAGCAGTCACAGGGTCGGTGGCTACACCTTC.